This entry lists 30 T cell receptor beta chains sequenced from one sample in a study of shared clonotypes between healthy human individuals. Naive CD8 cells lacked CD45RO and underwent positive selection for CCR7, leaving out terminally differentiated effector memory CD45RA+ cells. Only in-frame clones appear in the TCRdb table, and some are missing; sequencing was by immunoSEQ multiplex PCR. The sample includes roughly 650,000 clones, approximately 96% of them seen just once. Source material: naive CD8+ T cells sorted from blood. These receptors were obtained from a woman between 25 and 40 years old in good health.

The CDR3 loop is CSVAAGTYEQYF. The CDR3 bases are TGCAGCGTTGCAGCCGGGACCTACGAGCAGTACTTC. The rearrangement uses TRBV29-1 and TRBJ2-7, with D perhaps matching TRBD2 (5 bases). This CDR3 region has 12 residues. Trimming shortened V by 4 bases and J by 2 bases, and 9 bases separated the two germline ends. Germline CDR1 SQVTM, CDR2 ANQGSEA.

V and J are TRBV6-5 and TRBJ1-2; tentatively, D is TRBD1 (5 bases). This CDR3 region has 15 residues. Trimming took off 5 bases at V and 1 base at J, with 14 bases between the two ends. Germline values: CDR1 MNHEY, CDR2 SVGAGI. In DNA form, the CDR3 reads TGTGCCAGCAGTAAGGGGTATGGGTTTAACTATGGCTACACCTTC. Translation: CASSKGYGFNYGYTF.

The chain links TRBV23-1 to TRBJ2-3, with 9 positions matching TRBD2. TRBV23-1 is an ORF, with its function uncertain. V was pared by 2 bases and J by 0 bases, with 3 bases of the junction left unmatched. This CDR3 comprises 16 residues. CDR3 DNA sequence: TGCGCCAGCAGTCAACGACTAGCGGAAAGCACAGATACGCAGTATTTT. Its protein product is CASSQRLAESTDTQYF.

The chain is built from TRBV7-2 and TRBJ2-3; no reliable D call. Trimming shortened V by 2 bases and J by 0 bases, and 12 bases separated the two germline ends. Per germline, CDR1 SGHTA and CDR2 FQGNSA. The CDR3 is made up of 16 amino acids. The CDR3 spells CASSLLPGFSTDTQYF. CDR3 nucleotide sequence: TGTGCCAGCAGCTTACTTCCTGGGTTTAGCACAGATACGCAGTATTTT.

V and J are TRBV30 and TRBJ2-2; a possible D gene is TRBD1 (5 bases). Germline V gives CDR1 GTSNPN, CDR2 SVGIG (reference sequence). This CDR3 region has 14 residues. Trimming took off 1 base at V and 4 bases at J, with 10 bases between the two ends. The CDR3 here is CAWSDQGGTGELFF. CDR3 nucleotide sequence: TGTGCCTGGAGTGACCAGGGCGGCACCGGGGAGCTGTTTTTT.

In DNA form, the CDR3 reads TGTGCCAGCAGTTCGCGGGAGGGCCTTATCTCCTACAATGAGCAGTTCTTC. Protein: CASSSREGLISYNEQFF. The chain employs TRBV28 and TRBJ2-1, with 9 bases identical to TRBD2. The V segment lost 4 bases and the J segment 0 bases; nucleotides outside the gene matches: 7. Germline assignment: CDR1 MDHEN and CDR2 SYDVKM. The CDR3 is 17 residues long.

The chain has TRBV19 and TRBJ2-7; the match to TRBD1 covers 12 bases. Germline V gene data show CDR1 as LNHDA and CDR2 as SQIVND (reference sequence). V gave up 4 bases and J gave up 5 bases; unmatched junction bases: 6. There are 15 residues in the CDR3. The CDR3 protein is CASSKPGQGANEQYF. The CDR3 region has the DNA TGTGCCAGTAGTAAACCGGGACAGGGGGCCAACGAGCAGTACTTC.

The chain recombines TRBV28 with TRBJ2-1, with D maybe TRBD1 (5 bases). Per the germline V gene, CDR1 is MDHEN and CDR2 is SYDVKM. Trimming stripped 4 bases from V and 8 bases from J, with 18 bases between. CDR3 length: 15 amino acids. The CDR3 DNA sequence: TGTGCCAGCAGTTCTTTGAAGGTGCAGGGCCATGAGCAGTTCTTC. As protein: CASSSLKVQGHEQFF. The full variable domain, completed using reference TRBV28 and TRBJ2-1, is DVKVTQSSRYLVKRTGEKVFLECVQDMDHENMFWYRQDPGLGLRLIYFSYDVKMKEKGDIPEGYSVSREKKERFSLILESASTNQTSMYLCASSSLKVQGHEQFFGPGTRLTVL.

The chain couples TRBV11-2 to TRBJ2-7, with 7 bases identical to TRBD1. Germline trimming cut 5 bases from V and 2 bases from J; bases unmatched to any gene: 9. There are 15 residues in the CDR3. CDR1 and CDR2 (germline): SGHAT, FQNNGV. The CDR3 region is CASSTRTGETYEQYF. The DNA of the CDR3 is TGTGCCAGCAGCACCCGGACAGGTGAAACCTACGAGCAGTACTTC.

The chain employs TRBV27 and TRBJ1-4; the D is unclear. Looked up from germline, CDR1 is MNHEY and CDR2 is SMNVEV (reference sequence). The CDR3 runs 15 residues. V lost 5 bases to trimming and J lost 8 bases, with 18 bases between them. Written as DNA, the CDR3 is TGTGCCAGCAGTCCACGATCCGGGAGGGAAGAAAAACTGTTTTTT. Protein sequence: CASSPRSGREEKLFF.

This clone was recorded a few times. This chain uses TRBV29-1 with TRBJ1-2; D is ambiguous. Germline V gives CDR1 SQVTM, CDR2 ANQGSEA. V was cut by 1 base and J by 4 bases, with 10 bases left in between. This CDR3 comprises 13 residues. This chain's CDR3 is CSVEGGAGYGYTF. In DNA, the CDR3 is TGCAGCGTTGAAGGTGGCGCAGGCTATGGCTACACCTTC.

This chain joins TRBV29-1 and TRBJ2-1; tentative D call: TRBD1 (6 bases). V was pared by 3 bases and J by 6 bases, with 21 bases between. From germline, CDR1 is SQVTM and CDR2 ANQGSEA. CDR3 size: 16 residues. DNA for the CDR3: TGCAGCGTTGAGGGAAGCAGGGGTGCTGTGATCAATGAGCAGTTCTTC. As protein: CSVEGSRGAVINEQFF.

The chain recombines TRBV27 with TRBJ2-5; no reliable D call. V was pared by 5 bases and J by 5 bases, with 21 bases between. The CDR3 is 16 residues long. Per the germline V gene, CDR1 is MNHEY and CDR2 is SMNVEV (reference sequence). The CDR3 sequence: CASSGDGRRFWETQYF. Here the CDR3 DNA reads TGTGCCAGCAGTGGAGACGGACGTCGATTCTGGGAGACCCAGTACTTC.

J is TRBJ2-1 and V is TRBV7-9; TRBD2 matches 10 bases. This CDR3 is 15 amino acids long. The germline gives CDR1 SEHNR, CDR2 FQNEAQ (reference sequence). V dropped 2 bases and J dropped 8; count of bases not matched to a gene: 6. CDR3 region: CASSLNLAGVDEQFF. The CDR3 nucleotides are TGTGCCAGCAGCTTAAACCTAGCGGGAGTGGATGAGCAGTTCTTC.

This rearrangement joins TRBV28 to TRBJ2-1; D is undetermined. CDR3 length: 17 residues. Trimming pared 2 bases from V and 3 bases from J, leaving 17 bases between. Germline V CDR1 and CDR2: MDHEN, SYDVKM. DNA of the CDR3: TGTGCCAGCAGTTTAAGTTGGGCCATTAATTACTACAATGAGCAGTTCTTC. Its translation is CASSLSWAINYYNEQFF.

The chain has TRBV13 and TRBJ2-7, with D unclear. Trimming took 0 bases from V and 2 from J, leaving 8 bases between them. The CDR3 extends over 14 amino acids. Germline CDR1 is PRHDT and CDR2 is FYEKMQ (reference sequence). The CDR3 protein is CASSLGNLAYEQYF. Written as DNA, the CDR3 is TGTGCCAGCAGCTTAGGGAACCTCGCCTACGAGCAGTACTTC.

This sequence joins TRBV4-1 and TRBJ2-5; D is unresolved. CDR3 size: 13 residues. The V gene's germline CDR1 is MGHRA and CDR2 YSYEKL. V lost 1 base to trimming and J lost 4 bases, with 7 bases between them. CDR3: CASSQAEGETQYF. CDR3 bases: TGCGCCAGCAGCCAAGCTGAAGGAGAGACCCAGTACTTC.

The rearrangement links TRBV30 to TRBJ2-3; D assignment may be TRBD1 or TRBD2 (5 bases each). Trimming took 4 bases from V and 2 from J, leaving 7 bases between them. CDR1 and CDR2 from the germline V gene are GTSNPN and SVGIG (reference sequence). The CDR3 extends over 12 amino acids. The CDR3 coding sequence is TGTGCCTGGACCGGGACCACAGATACGCAGTATTTT. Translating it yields CAWTGTTDTQYF.

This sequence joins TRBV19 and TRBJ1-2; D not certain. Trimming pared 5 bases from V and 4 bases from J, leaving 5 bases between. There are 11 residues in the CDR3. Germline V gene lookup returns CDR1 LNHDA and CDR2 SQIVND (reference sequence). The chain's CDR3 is CASSSIYGYTF. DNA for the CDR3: TGTGCCAGTAGTTCAATCTATGGCTACACCTTC.

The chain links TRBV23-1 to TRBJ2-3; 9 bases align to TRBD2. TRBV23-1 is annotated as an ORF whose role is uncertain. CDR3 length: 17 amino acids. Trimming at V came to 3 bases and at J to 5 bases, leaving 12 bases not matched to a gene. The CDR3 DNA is TGCGCCAGCAGTCACCTGGTTGGCGGGAGGGCCGTAGATACGCAGTATTTT. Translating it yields CASSHLVGGRAVDTQYF.

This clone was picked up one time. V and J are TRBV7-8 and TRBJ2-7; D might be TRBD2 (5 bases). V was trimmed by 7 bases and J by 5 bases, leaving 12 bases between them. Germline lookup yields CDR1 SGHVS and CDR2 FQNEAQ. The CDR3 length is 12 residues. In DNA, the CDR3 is TGTGCCAGCATCGGACTTGAGGACGAGCAGTACTTC. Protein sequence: CASIGLEDEQYF.

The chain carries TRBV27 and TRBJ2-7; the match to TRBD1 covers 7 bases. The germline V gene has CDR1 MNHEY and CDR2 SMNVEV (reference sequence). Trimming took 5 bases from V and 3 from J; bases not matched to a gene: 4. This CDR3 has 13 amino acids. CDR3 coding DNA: TGTGCCAGCAGTCGGACAGGTAACTACGAGCAGTACTTC. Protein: CASSRTGNYEQYF.

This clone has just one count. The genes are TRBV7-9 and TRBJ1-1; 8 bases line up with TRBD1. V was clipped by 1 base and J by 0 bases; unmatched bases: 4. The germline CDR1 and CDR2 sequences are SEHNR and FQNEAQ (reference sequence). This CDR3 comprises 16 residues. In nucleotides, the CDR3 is TGTGCCAGCAGCTTAGTGAGGACAGGGCTGAACACTGAAGCTTTCTTT. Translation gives CASSLVRTGLNTEAFF.

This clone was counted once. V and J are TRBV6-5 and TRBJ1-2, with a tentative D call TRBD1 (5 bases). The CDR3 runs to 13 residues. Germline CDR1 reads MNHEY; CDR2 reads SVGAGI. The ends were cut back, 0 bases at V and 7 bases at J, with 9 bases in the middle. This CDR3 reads CASSYSGTSGYTF. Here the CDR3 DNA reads TGTGCCAGCAGTTACTCCGGGACTTCTGGCTACACCTTC.

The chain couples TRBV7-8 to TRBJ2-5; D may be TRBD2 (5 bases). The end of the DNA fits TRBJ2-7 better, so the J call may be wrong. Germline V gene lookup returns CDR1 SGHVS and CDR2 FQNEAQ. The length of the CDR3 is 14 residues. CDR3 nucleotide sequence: TGTGCCAGCAGCTCTAACGGGGTCGCCTACGAGCAGTACTTC. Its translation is CASSSNGVAYEQYF.

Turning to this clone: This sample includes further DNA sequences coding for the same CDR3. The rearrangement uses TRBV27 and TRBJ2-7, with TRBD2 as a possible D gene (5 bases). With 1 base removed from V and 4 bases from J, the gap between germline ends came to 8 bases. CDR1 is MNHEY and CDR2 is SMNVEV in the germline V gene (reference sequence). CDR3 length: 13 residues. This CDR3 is CASSLFRGYEQYF. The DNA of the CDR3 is TGTGCCAGCAGTTTATTCCGCGGGTACGAGCAGTACTTC.

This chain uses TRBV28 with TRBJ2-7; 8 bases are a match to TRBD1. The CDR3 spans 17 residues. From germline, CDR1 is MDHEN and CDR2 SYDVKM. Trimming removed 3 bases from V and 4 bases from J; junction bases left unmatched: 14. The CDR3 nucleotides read TGTGCCAGCAGTTTTCGGACAGGGATAGAGATGGGATACGAGCAGTACTTC. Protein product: CASSFRTGIEMGYEQYF.

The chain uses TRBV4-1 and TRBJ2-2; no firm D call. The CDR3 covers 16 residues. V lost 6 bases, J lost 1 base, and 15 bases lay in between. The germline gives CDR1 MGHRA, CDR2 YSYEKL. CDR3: CASRSDRSLNTGELFF. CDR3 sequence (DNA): TGCGCCAGCAGATCGGACCGCAGCCTGAACACCGGGGAGCTGTTTTTT.

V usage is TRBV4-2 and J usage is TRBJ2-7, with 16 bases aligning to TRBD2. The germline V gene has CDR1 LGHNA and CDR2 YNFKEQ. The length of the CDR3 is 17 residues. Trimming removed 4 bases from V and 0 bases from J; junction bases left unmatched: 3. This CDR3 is CASSPGLAGGSSYEQYF. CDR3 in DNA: TGTGCCAGCAGCCCGGGACTAGCGGGAGGGAGCTCCTACGAGCAGTACTTC.

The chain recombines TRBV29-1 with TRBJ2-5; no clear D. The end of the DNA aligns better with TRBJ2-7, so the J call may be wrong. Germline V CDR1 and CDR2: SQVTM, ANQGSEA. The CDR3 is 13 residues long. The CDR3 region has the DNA TGCAGCGTAAGTTCTGAAAGCTCCTACGAGCAGTACTTC. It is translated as CSVSSESSYEQYF.